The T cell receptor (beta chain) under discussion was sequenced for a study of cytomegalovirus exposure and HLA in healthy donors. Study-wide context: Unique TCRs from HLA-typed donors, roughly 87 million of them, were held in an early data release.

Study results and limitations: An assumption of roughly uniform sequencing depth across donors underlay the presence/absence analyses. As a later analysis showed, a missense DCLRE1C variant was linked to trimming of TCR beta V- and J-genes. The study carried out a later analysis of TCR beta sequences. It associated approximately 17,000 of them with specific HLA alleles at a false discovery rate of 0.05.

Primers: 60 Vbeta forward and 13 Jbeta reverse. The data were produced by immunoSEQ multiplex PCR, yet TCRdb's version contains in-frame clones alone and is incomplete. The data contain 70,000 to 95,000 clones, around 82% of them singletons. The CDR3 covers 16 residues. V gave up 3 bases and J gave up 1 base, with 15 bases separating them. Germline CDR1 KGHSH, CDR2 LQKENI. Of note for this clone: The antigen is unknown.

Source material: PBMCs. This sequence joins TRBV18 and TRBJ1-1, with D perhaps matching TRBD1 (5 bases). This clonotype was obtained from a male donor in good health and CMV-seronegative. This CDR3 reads CASSPDRDRANTEAFF. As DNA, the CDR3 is TGTGCCAGCTCACCCGACAGAGATCGGGCGAACACTGAAGCTTTCTTT.